This T cell receptor beta chain was captured by sequencing in a study of tumor-infiltrating lymphocytes in localized non-small cell lung cancer (dated by TCRdb to about 2021). About the investigation overall: The cohort included patients whose samples were collected after neoadjuvant chemotherapy, as well as both smokers and never-smokers and several histologies. In total, the ICON cohort consisted of some 160 surgical patients with localized non-small cell lung cancer who had their tumors resected. Each patient contributed resected tumor tissue and uninvolved lung tissue from the same patient, described as non-adjacent to the tumor. TCR sequencing was one of several integrated assays, alongside flow cytometry, multiplex immunofluorescence, RNA-seq, exome sequencing and proteomics, applied to the same patients. A total of some 60 patients were part of the paired comparison of immunoSEQ T-cell fraction between tumor and uninvolved lung. General findings and caveats noted by the study authors: Because different assays used different pieces of the same tissue, technical variation could not be distinguished from intratumor heterogeneity. Higher T cell infiltration in tumors than in uninvolved lung tissue was supported by TCRbeta sequencing, consistent with immunofluorescence CD3 counts. The TCR-derived T-cell fraction showed no difference between the flow cytometry-defined immunotypes IM1 (good prognosis) and IM2 (poor prognosis). Assay coverage varied across patients depending on available tissue quantity, so only a subset of the cohort had TCR sequencing.

ICON enrollment began in early 2016, and the last patient was enrolled in 2018. Fresh tumor and matched uninvolved tissue for in-depth immune analyses, including TCR sequencing, were collected from a subcohort of around 73 patients. DNA isolated from bulk tissue, without cell sorting, was used for TCR sequencing. The CDR3, cysteine through phenylalanine, is 15 amino acids long. Only the CDR3 DNA is retained, 45 bases long and in frame from the first base. CDR1 and CDR2 were assigned from the germline V gene (reference sequence) as PRHDT and FYEKMQ. Cut back by 5 bases and 1 base, the V and J ends lie 12 bases apart. A few counts support this clone. Its antigen remains undetermined. Qualities for individual bases were not recorded, and no much larger clone is one base off. TCR sequencing with the immunoSEQ assay provided the T-cell fraction in tumor and uninvolved lung tissue. As for the authors' bioinformatics: In the survival analysis, patients were divided into a high T-cell fraction group (upper tertile) and a low T-cell fraction group (lower two tertiles), and the two groups were compared using a log-rank test. A signed-rank test was used to check for differences in T-cell fraction between paired tumor and uninvolved lung. TCRdb holds this immuneACCESS table with in-frame rearrangements only. Some clones are missing; in checked studies, unresolved V genes explain under half, and the rest has no known cause. The V and J calls and clone size were taken over from that table, and D and trimming were inferred from the DNA. The sample table contains around 15,000 clones; only one count was recorded for 80% of them. Over 9% of the sample rests with the top ten.

What was sequenced was uninvolved lung tissue not adjacent to the tumor. The source of this sequence is a human donor with non-small cell lung cancer. The sequence links TRBV13 to TRBJ2-1, with the identity of the D gene unclear. The DNA sequence is TGTGCCAGCAGCATGAGGACCGCTTCCTACAATGAGCAGTTCTTC. Its translation reads: CASSMRTASYNEQFF.